In this sample, the clone carrying this T cell receptor beta chain turned up many times. Its antigen is unidentified. The germline CDR1 and CDR2 sequences are DFQATT and SNEGSKA (reference sequence). The CDR3 consists of 16 residues. V gave up 1 base and J gave up 4 bases, with 17 bases separating them. Indicated time point: newly diagnosed GD, antithyroid drugs for less than 3 months. PBMC RNA served as the TCR library source. Roughly 10-milliliter peripheral blood samples went into EDTA tubes. These data belong to a study of regulatory T cells in long-lasting Graves disease. Study details: Freshly diagnosed Graves' patients had used antithyroid drugs for under 3 months. Study findings and constraints: Preferential use of TRBV28, TRBJ1-2 and TRBJ2-5 was seen in persistent disease. Less diverse TCR repertoires were seen in persistent Graves' patients than in newly diagnosed ones.

iRepertoire HTBI primers and Arm-PCR of CDR3 regions built TCR beta libraries. TCRdb fed the multiplex PCR reads into MiXCR, producing one record per CDR3 protein. The sample includes over 450,000 distinct CDR3 sequences, around 12% of them seen just once. A further study also used this sample, focusing on T cells in Graves' hyperthyroidism and ophthalmopathy.

The source material was peripheral blood mononuclear cells (PBMCs), sampled at new diagnosis, from a patient treated with antithyroid drugs. V gene TRBV20-1 combines with J gene TRBJ2-1; possible D gene TRBD2, 5 bases. The sequence was collected from a woman in her 30s with Graves disease. The CDR3 DNA reads as TGCAGTGCTAGAGGTCCAGCGGTTGAGTCTTACAATGAGCAGTTCTTC. Residues: CSARGPAVESYNEQFF.